These 10 T cell receptor beta chains came from one sample sequenced in a study of memory CD4+ T cells and cytomegalovirus serostatus. Only in-frame clones appear in the TCRdb table, and some are missing; sequencing was by immunoSEQ multiplex PCR. Here the sample spans 70,000 to 90,000 clones, roughly 78% being singletons. Single viable CD3+CD4+CD8-CD45RO+ cells were sorted as the memory CD4+ T cells. Sequenced input: memory CD4+ T cells from blood. These receptors were collected from an adult in good health and CMV-seropositive.

The chain links TRBV28 to TRBJ2-3; TRBD2 matches at 7 bases. This CDR3 contains 16 residues. The germline V gene has CDR1 MDHEN and CDR2 SYDVKM. The ends lost 6 bases at V and 5 bases at J; junction bases unmatched: 14. Here the CDR3 DNA reads TGTGCCAGCAGGCGCCCAGAGGGGTTAGCGGGAGATACGCAGTATTTT. This codes for CASRRPEGLAGDTQYF.

The J gene is TRBJ2-1, the V gene TRBV7-2, with 9 positions matching TRBD1. The CDR3 extends over 14 amino acids. Looked up from germline, CDR1 is SGHTA and CDR2 is FQGNSA. V dropped 5 bases and J dropped 5; count of bases not matched to a gene: 4. This chain's CDR3 is CASSIYRGHNEQFF. Here the CDR3 DNA reads TGTGCCAGCAGCATTTACAGGGGGCACAATGAGCAGTTCTTC.

V usage is TRBV28 and J usage is TRBJ1-3; no firm D call. This CDR3 spans 11 amino acids. Looked up from germline, CDR1 is MDHEN and CDR2 is SYDVKM. V lost 7 bases, J lost 11 bases, and 12 bases lay in between. The CDR3 sequence: CASTLASAIYF. CDR3 nucleotides: TGTGCCAGCACCCTGGCGAGCGCCATATATTTT.

The chain joins TRBV6-5 to TRBJ2-3; 9 bases match TRBD1. Germline CDR1 reads MNHEY; CDR2 reads SVGAGI. CDR3 length: 14 residues. V gave up 6 bases and J gave up 3 bases; unmatched junction bases: 4. The CDR3 is CASSRDRDTDTQYF. CDR3 coding DNA: TGTGCCAGCAGCCGGGACAGGGATACAGATACGCAGTATTTT.

This chain uses TRBV30 with TRBJ2-7; D is ambiguous. Trimming pared 5 bases from V and 2 bases from J, leaving 10 bases between. CDR1 is GTSNPN, CDR2 SVGIG, per germline (reference sequence). The CDR3 extends over 12 amino acids. The CDR3 DNA follows: TGTGCCTGGTCCCCTTCCCCCTACGAGCAGTACTTC. Its protein is CAWSPSPYEQYF.

The chain employs TRBV6-5 and TRBJ1-6, with D possibly matching TRBD1 (5 bases). V lost 6 bases and J 10 bases, leaving 16 bases between the germline ends. The CDR3 sequence is 14 residues long. CDR1 is MNHEY and CDR2 is SVGAGI in the germline V gene. The CDR3 loop reads CASRLRTPQSPLHF. CDR3 nucleotides: TGTGCCAGCAGGCTGCGGACACCCCAATCACCCCTCCACTTT.

The rearrangement joins TRBV15 to TRBJ2-3; the D gene is possibly TRBD2 (5 bases). The CDR3 sequence is 13 residues long. Germline CDR1 and CDR2: LNHNV and YYDKDF (reference sequence). The V end lost 5 bases, the J end lost 8 bases, and 14 bases lay between the germline ends. CDR3 coding DNA: TGTGCCACCAGCGGTACTAGTCTCAGTACGCAGTATTTT. It translates to CATSGTSLSTQYF.

This clone was seen a few times. The chain couples TRBV6-6 to TRBJ2-5; possible D gene TRBD2, 7 bases. Germline V gene lookup returns CDR1 MNHNY and CDR2 SVGAGI (reference sequence). The CDR3 is 16 residues long. V was trimmed by 2 bases and J by 5 bases, leaving 18 bases between them. In nucleotides, the CDR3 is TGTGCCAGCAGTTACCTCGAGAGGGGGGGCGGGGAGACCCAGTACTTC. As protein: CASSYLERGGGETQYF.

Only one count was recorded for this clone. The chain has TRBV19 and TRBJ1-6, with TRBD1 as a possible D gene (6 bases). Trimming stripped 11 bases from V and 7 bases from J, with 12 bases between. The V gene's germline CDR1 is LNHDA and CDR2 SQIVND (reference sequence). CDR3 size: 12 residues. CDR3 coding DNA: TGTGCCGCGGGGCAGGGGAATTCACCCCTCCACTTT. Its protein product is CAAGQGNSPLHF.

This clone was seen once. The chain carries TRBV13 and TRBJ2-3; 11 positions match TRBD2. The CDR3 is 18 residues long. Trimming took 4 bases from V and 2 from J; bases not matched to a gene: 11. Germline-derived CDR1 and CDR2 are PRHDT and FYEKMQ (reference sequence). The CDR3 region has the DNA TGTGCCAGCAGCTCGGGACTAGCGGAGGTGGGTCACACAGATACGCAGTATTTT. This gives the protein CASSSGLAEVGHTDTQYF. The variable domain in full, completed from reference TRBV13 and TRBJ2-3, reads AAGVIQSPRHLIKEKRETATLKCYPIPRHDTVYWYQQGPGQDPQFLISFYEKMQSDKGSIPDRFSAQQFSDYHSELNMSSLELGDSALYFCASSSGLAEVGHTDTQYFGPGTRLTVL.